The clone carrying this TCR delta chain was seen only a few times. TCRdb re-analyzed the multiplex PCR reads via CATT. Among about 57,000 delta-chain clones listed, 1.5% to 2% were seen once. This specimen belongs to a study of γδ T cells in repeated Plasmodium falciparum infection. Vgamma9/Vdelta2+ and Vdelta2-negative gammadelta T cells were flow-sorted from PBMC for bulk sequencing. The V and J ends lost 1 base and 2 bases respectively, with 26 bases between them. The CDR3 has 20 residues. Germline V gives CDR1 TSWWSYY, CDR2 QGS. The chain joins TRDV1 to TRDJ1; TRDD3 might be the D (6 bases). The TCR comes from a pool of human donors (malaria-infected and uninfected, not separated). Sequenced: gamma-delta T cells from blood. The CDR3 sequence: CALGEPIASLGVPCTDKLIF. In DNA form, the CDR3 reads TGTGCTCTTGGGGAACCCATCGCCTCCTTGGGGGTCCCATGTACCGATAAACTCATCTTT.